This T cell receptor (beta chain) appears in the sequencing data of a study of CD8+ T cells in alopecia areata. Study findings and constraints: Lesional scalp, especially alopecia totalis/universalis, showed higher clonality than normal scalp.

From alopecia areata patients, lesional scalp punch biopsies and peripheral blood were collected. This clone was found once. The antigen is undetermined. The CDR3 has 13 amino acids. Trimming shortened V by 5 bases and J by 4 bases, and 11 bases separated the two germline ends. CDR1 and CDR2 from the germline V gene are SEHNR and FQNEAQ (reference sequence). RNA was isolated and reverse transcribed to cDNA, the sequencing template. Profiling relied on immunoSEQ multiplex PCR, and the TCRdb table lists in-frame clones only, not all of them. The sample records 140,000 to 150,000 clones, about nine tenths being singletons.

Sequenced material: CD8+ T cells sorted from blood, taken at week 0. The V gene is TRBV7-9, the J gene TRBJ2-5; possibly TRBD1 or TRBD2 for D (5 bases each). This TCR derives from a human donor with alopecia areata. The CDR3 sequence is CASSQVGVETQYF. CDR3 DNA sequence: TGTGCCAGCAGCCAGGTGGGGGTAGAGACCCAGTACTTC.